This TCR beta chain was profiled in a study of PD-L1 blockade in urothelial cancer. Whole-study context: Earlier, patients had received 0 to 3 chemotherapy regimens.

Per-patient samples, pretreatment and on-treatment, numbered 1 to 8. The CDR3 loop spans 14 amino acids. V shed 0 bases and J shed 4 bases, with 7 bases lying between them. Per the germline V gene, CDR1 is SGHTA and CDR2 is FQGNSA. The method was immunoSEQ multiplex PCR; TCRdb's version includes in-frame clones alone and lacks a portion of them. The sample includes 46,000 or so clones, roughly nine tenths of them seen just once. This specimen consisted of PBMCs, obtained around atezolizumab (anti-PD-L1) treatment. This sequence was found in a man aged 55-75 years with urothelial cancer. The J gene is TRBJ1-5, the V gene TRBV7-2; D gene uncertain. CDR3 region: CASSLAGGNQPQHF. The CDR3 DNA reads as TGTGCCAGCAGCTTAGCGGGAGGGAATCAGCCCCAGCATTTT.